Sequencing of this T cell receptor beta chain was carried out in a study of cytomegalovirus exposure and HLA in healthy donors. Study observations and caveats: A few V segments could not be told apart, such as TRBV6-2 and TRBV6-3, and were left out.

This clone was found a few times. As yet, its antigen is unknown. The donors (healthy individuals) were bone marrow donors. 60 Vbeta and 13 Jbeta primers were used in PCR. Method: immunoSEQ multiplex PCR; TCRdb's copy keeps in-frame clones and lacks some. The sample gives over 200,000 clones, over 70% of which show up once; about 2.5% is in the top ten. Trimming cost V 4 bases and J 2 bases, with 11 bases left between them. The germline V gene encodes CDR1 SGHTS and CDR2 YDEGEE. This CDR3 is 14 amino acids long. The rearrangement uses TRBV5-8 and TRBJ2-3; a weak D match, TRBD1 (5 bases). This receptor was identified in a woman aged 55-70 years in good health and CMV-seropositive. Sequencing was carried out using PBMCs. The DNA for the CDR3 is TGTGCCAGCAGCCCGCTAGGGGTCACAGATACGCAGTATTTT. It is translated as CASSPLGVTDTQYF. The variable domain in full, completed from reference TRBV5-8 and TRBJ2-3, reads EAGVTQSPTHLIKTRGQQATLRCSPISGHTSVYWYQQALGLGLQFLLWYDEGEERNRGNFPPRFSGRQFPNYSSELNVNALELEDSALYLCASSPLGVTDTQYFGPGTRLTVL.